This T cell receptor beta chain is from a study of glioma-infiltrating T cells after dendritic cell vaccination. Study summary: At biweekly intervals, patients got three intradermal dendritic cell vaccine injections.

The time point is: after dendritic cell vaccination, including at tumor progression/relapse. This clone was detected a few times. The table came from immunoSEQ multiplex PCR; TCRdb's copy has only in-frame clones and leaves some out. This sample carries roughly 62,000 clones, roughly 83% of them seen once, and the ten largest clones take roughly 14%. This CDR3 contains 14 residues. The V gene end was trimmed by 6 bases and the J gene end by 3 bases; junction bases not matched to a gene: 8. The germline V gene encodes CDR1 GTSNPN and CDR2 SVGIG (reference sequence). The sequence came from a human donor with glioblastoma. The sequences come from blood, collected after dendritic cell vaccination. This rearrangement joins TRBV30 to TRBJ2-3; the match to TRBD2 covers 8 bases. CDR3 in DNA: TGTGCCTGTAGGCGGGGGGCCATTACAGATACGCAGTATTTT. This encodes CACRRGAITDTQYF.